The 15 T cell receptor beta chains below come from one sample, sequenced in a study of vaccination and CD4 T cells after COVID-19. Described treatment: 10-day PBMC culture with coronavirus spike peptide pools or control peptides (ViraFEST assay). The assay that was used to sequence DNA from cultured CD4+ T cells was the Oncomine TCR Beta short-read assay. From the PCR reads, TCRdb called clonotypes with MiXCR, one entry per CDR3 protein. The data show around 26,000 distinct CDR3 sequences, around half seen once. The antigens these receptors bind are not known. The material was CD4+ T cells from blood, cultured in vitro, obtained before SARS-CoV-2 vaccination. The receptor source for this set is a human donor who received a COVID-19 vaccine.

In this sample, this clonotype turned up a few times. The V call is TRBV7-9, the J call TRBJ1-1, with D hard to call. CDR1 and CDR2 from the germline V gene are SEHNR and FQNEAQ (reference sequence). CDR3 length equals 14 residues. Trimming left V 1 base short and J 4 bases short, with 10 bases between. The CDR3, as DNA: TGTGCCAGCAGCTTAGGTCTGGCGGTCACTGAAGCTTTCTTT. Translation: CASSLGLAVTEAFF.

The V gene is TRBV7-8, the J gene TRBJ2-5; 13 bases line up with TRBD2. The CDR3 is 18 residues long. The germline V gene encodes CDR1 SGHVS and CDR2 FQNEAQ. V shed 5 bases and J 0 bases; nucleotides not matched to a gene: 9. The CDR3 loop is CASSPGTSGIRYQETQYF. The CDR3 DNA reads as TGTGCCAGCAGCCCCGGGACTAGCGGGATCCGATACCAAGAGACCCAGTACTTC.

The chain carries TRBV12-3 or TRBV12-4 and TRBJ1-3; maybe TRBD1 (5 bases). This CDR3 comprises 15 residues. The V and J ends lost 6 bases and 0 bases respectively, with 12 bases between them. The CDR3 sequence: CASRRQGISGNTIYF. The CDR3 DNA sequence: TGTGCCAGCAGGCGTCAGGGCATCTCTGGAAACACCATATATTTT.

The J gene is TRBJ1-1, the V gene TRBV10-3; possibly TRBD1 for D (5 bases). The CDR3 contains 14 residues. Between the trimmed V and J ends, which lost 5 bases and 1 base, there was a span of 11 bases. In germline, CDR1 is ENHRY, CDR2 SYGVKD. The CDR3 coding sequence is TGTGCCATCAGTAACATCAGGGCGAACACTGAAGCTTTCTTT. Residues: CAISNIRANTEAFF.

This sequence joins TRBV5-8 and TRBJ2-1; no clear D gene. Germline V CDR1 and CDR2: SGHTS, YDEGEE. The length of the CDR3 is 11 residues. Trimming took off 2 bases at V and 3 bases at J, with 0 bases between the two ends. In nucleotides, the CDR3 is TGTGCCAGCAGCTTCTACAATGAGCAGTTCTTC. Amino acids: CASSFYNEQFF.

This clonotype came up a few times. The chain links TRBV2 to TRBJ1-2, with TRBD1 identical over 7 bases. CDR1 SNHLY and CDR2 FYNNEI come from the germline V gene. The length of the CDR3 is 17 residues. Losses at the gene ends were 9 bases for V and 2 bases for J; bases not matched to a gene: 18. CDR3 DNA: TGTGCCAGGGCGGCGGTGGCCAGGGGGGAAAAGAACTATGGCTACACCTTC. It is translated as CARAAVARGEKNYGYTF.

The CDR3 is CASSSLTGYNSPLHF. The CDR3, as DNA: TGTGCCAGCAGTTCATTGACAGGGTATAATTCACCCCTCCACTTT. The chain links TRBV27 to TRBJ1-6; TRBD1 matches at 7 bases. This CDR3 contains 15 residues. Trimming took 4 bases from V and 4 from J; bases not matched to a gene: 4. Germline V gene data show CDR1 as MNHEY and CDR2 as SMNVEV (reference sequence).

The rearrangement uses TRBV7-8 and TRBJ2-1; 8 nucleotides match TRBD2. J gave up 0 bases and V 1 base, and 2 bases lay outside the gene matches. This CDR3 contains 16 residues. Per germline, CDR1 SGHVS and CDR2 FQNEAQ. CDR3 sequence reads: CASSLGAGGSYNEQFF. CDR3 in DNA: TGTGCCAGCAGCTTAGGGGCGGGGGGCTCCTACAATGAGCAGTTCTTC. Based on the CDR3 plus reference TRBV7-8 and TRBJ2-1, the full variable domain is GAGVSQSPRYKVAKRGQDVALRCDPISGHVSLFWYQQALGQGPEFLTYFQNEAQLDKSGLPSDRFFAERPEGSVSTLKIQRTQQEDSAVYLCASSLGAGGSYNEQFFGPGTRLTVL.

J is TRBJ2-5 and V is TRBV6-1, with D perhaps TRBD2 (5 bases). CDR1 MNHNS and CDR2 SASEGT come from the germline V gene. There are 15 residues in the CDR3. Trimming stripped 5 bases from V and 1 base from J, with 14 bases between. For the CDR3, the DNA is TGTGCCAGCAGTACCGGGATTCTATTCCAAGAGACCCAGTACTTC. This sequence encodes CASSTGILFQETQYF.

This clonotype was seen only a few times. V and J are TRBV7-3 and TRBJ1-1; 8 nucleotides align to TRBD1. Germline assignment: CDR1 SGHTA and CDR2 FQGTGA. The CDR3 runs 13 residues. Germline trimming cut 5 bases from V and 5 bases from J; bases unmatched to any gene: 4. Here the CDR3 reads CASSLRQGTEAFF. In DNA form, the CDR3 reads TGTGCCAGCAGCCTACGACAGGGGACTGAAGCTTTCTTT.

DNA of the CDR3: TGTGCCAGTAGTACCTCCTGGGGACAGGGACGGACCGGGGAGCTGTTTTTT. This gives the protein CASSTSWGQGRTGELFF. The genes are TRBV19 and TRBJ2-2, with TRBD1 matching 9 bases. Trimming took 4 bases from V and 5 from J; bases not matched to a gene: 11. Germline CDR1 LNHDA, CDR2 SQIVND (reference sequence). The CDR3 runs to 17 residues.

The rearrangement links TRBV9 to TRBJ2-3, with 8 bases matching TRBD2. Germline-derived CDR1 and CDR2 are SGDLS and YYNGEE. The V gene end was trimmed by 6 bases and the J gene end by 2 bases; junction bases not matched to a gene: 14. CDR3 length equals 17 residues. The CDR3 sequence is CASTPTGGGLVTDTQYF. As DNA, the CDR3 is TGTGCCAGCACCCCAACCGGGGGGGGCTTGGTCACAGATACGCAGTATTTT.

This clonotype was observed a few times. The gene calls are TRBV20-1 and TRBJ2-2, with D perhaps assigned TRBD1 or TRBD2 (5 bases each). Trimming removed 5 bases at V and 6 bases at J, with 16 bases between. This CDR3 has 14 amino acids. Germline values: CDR1 DFQATT, CDR2 SNEGSKA (reference sequence). The CDR3 sequence: CSAHPGAGAGELFF. The DNA for the CDR3 is TGCAGTGCTCACCCCGGGGCGGGCGCCGGGGAGCTGTTTTTT.

V gene TRBV15 combines with J gene TRBJ1-1; D perhaps matches TRBD1 (5 bases). The germline V gene encodes CDR1 LNHNV and CDR2 YYDKDF (reference sequence). CDR3 length equals 14 residues. The V and J ends lost 0 bases and 4 bases respectively, with 9 bases between them. The DNA of the CDR3 is TGTGCCACCAGCAGAGATACCAGGGCCACTGAAGCTTTCTTT. Its protein product is CATSRDTRATEAFF.

The J gene is TRBJ1-2, the V gene TRBV7-9; TRBD1 aligns across 8 bases. The CDR3 spans 14 residues. Germline CDR1 and CDR2: SEHNR and FQNEAQ (reference sequence). V was clipped by 5 bases and J by 3 bases; unmatched bases: 5. CDR3 in amino acids: CASSPGGRDYGYTF. The CDR3 DNA follows: TGTGCCAGCAGCCCAGGGGGCAGAGACTATGGCTACACCTTC.